This TCR beta chain comes out of a study of blood T cells in healthy people across ages. V was shortened by 3 bases and J by 8 bases, with 13 bases between the two germline ends. Germline CDR1 DFQATT, CDR2 SNEGSKA (reference sequence). The CDR3 contains 12 residues. This clonotype has just a few counts. The antigen remains undetermined. It was with a sample-barcoded 5' primer and a J-beta primer mix that a second PCR of about 6 to 11 cycles was run. Each CDR3 protein gets one entry after TCRdb re-called the 5' RACE reads with MiXCR. The table lists some 1.4 million distinct CDR3 sequences, approximately 40% of them singletons. Regarding the study as a whole: Older age coincided with a roughly linear decline in TCR beta diversity per million T cells. Naive T cell percentage and TCR beta diversity correlated strongly. Long-lived donors carried more naive CD4+ cells and greater diversity than aged donors.

This chain joins TRBV20-1 and TRBJ1-2; D not certain. Material: blood. This sequence originates from a woman aged 18-29 years in good health. The CDR3 DNA reads as TGCAGTGCTAGGGTAGGCCAATCGGGCTACACCTTC. Protein product: CSARVGQSGYTF.